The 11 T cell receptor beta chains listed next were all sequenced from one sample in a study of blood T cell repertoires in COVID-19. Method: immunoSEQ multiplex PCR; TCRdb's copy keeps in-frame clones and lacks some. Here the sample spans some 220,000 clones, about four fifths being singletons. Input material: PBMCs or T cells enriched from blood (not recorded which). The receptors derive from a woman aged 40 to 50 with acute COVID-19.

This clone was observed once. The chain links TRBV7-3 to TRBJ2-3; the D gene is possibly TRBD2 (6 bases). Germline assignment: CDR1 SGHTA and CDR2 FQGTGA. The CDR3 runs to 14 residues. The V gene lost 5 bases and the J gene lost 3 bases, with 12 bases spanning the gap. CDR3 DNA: TGTGCCAGCAGCGCCGGGGGTAATACAGATACGCAGTATTTT. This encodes CASSAGGNTDTQYF.

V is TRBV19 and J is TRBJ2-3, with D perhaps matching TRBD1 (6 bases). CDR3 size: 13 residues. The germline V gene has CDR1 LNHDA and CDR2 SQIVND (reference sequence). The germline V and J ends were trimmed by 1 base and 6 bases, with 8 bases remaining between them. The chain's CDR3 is CASSIAGADTQYF. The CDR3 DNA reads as TGTGCCAGTAGTATAGCAGGGGCGGATACGCAGTATTTT. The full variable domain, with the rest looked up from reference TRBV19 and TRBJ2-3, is DGGITQSPKYLFRKEGQNVTLSCEQNLNHDAMYWYRQDPGQGLRLIYYSQIVNDFQKGDIAEGYSVSREKKESFPLTVTSAQKNPTAFYLCASSIAGADTQYFGPGTRLTVL.

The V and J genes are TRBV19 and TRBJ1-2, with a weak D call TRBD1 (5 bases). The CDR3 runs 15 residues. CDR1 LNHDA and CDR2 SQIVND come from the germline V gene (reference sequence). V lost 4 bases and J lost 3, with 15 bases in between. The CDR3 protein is CASSSGTGLDYGYTF. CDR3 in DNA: TGTGCCAGTAGTAGCGGTACGGGACTGGACTATGGCTACACCTTC.

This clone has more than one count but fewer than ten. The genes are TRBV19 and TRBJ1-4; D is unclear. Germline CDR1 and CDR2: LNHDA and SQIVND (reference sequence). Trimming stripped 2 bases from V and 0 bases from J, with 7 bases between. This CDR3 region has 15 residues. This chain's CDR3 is CASSIQAATNEKLFF. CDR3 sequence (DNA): TGTGCCAGTAGTATACAGGCCGCAACTAATGAAAAACTGTTTTTT.

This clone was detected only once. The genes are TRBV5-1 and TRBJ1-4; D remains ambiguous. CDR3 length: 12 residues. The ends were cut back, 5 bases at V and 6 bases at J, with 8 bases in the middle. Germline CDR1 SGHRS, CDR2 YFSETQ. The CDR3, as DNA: TGCGCCAGCAGGAGTGGTGATGAAAAACTGTTTTTT. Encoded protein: CASRSGDEKLFF.

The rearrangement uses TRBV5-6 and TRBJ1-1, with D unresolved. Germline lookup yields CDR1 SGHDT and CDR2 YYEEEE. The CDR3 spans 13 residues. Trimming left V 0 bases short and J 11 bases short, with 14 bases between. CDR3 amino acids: CASSLANGGNAFF. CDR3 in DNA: TGTGCCAGCAGCTTGGCAAACGGAGGGAATGCTTTCTTT.

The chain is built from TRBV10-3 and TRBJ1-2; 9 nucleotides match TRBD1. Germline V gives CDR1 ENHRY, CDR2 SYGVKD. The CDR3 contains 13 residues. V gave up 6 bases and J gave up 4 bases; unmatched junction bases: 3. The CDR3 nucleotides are TGTGCCATCAGGGGGGGACAGGGCTATGGCTACACCTTC. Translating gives CAIRGGQGYGYTF.

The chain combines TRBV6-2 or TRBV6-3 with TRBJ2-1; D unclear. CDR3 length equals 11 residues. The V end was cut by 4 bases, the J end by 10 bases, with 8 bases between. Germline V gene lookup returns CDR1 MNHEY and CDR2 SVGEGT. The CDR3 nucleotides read TGTGCCAGCAGTTTCCAGCGCGAGCAGTTCTTC. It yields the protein CASSFQREQFF.

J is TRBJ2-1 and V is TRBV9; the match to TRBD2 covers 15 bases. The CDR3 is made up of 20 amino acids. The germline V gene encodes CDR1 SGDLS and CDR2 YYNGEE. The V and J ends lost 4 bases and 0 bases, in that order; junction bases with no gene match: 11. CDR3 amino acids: CASSPGGLAGGYSSYNEQFF. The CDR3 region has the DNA TGTGCCAGCAGCCCAGGGGGACTAGCGGGGGGCTATAGCTCCTACAATGAGCAGTTCTTC.

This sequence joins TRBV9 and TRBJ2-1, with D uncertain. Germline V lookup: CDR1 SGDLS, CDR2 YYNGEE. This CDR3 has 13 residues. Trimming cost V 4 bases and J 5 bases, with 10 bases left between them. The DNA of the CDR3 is TGTGCCAGCAGCCTCCCGGGTCACAATGAGCAGTTCTTC. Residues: CASSLPGHNEQFF. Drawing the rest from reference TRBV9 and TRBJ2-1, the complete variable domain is DSGVTQTPKHLITATGQRVTLRCSPRSGDLSVYWYQQSLDQGLQFLIQYYNGEERAKGNILERFSAQQFPDLHSELNLSSLELGDSALYFCASSLPGHNEQFFGPGTRLTVL.

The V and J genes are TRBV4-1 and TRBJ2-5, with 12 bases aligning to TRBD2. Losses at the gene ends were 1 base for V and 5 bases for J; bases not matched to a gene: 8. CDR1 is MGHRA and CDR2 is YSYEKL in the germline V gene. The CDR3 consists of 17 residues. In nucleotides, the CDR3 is TGCGCCAGCAGCCAAGGGAGACTAGCGGGGGATCTGGAGACCCAGTACTTC. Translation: CASSQGRLAGDLETQYF.